The 27 T cell receptor beta chains in this list originate from one sample, sequenced in a study of blood T cell repertoires in COVID-19. Measured with immunoSEQ multiplex PCR; TCRdb has only the in-frame clones, and not every one. The profile shows fewer than 350,000 clones, about nine tenths of them singletons. The sample was PBMCs or T cells enriched from blood (not recorded which). The receptors were gathered from a man aged 60-69 years who had recovered from COVID-19.

The chain couples TRBV7-3 to TRBJ1-6; D is perhaps TRBD1 (5 bases). Germline V gene lookup returns CDR1 SGHTA and CDR2 FQGTGA. The CDR3 loop spans 14 amino acids. Between the trimmed V and J ends, which lost 0 bases and 9 bases, there was a span of 9 bases. CDR3 amino acids: CASSLTFGASPLHF. The CDR3 DNA is TGTGCCAGCAGCTTAACGTTTGGGGCTTCACCCCTCCACTTT. Full variable domain (remainder filled in from reference TRBV7-3 and TRBJ1-6): GAGVSQTPSNKVTEKGKYVELRCDPISGHTALYWYRQSLGQGPEFLIYFQGTGAADDSGLPNDRFFAVRPEGSVSTLKIQRTERGDSAVYLCASSLTFGASPLHFGNGTRLTVT.

The chain links TRBV5-3 to TRBJ1-6; D possibly corresponds to TRBD1 (6 bases). TRBV5-3 is sorted into the ORF group, with uncertain function. Trimming removed 4 bases at V and 7 bases at J, with 15 bases between. CDR3 length equals 15 residues. The CDR3 DNA reads as TGTGCCAGAAGCATCACCGGGACAAGCAATTCACCCCTCCACTTT. This encodes CARSITGTSNSPLHF.

The chain is built from TRBV19 and TRBJ2-5; D unresolved. The CDR3 is 12 amino acids. Looked up from germline, CDR1 is LNHDA and CDR2 is SQIVND (reference sequence). V was clipped by 3 bases and J by 4 bases, with 6 bases between them. The CDR3 sequence: CASSMGRETQYF. In DNA, the CDR3 is TGTGCCAGTAGTATGGGCCGAGAGACCCAGTACTTC.

The rearrangement joins TRBV28 to TRBJ2-3; 10 bases are shared with TRBD1. The CDR3 runs to 16 residues. Losses at the gene ends were 5 bases for V and 6 bases for J; bases not matched to a gene: 11. In germline, CDR1 is MDHEN, CDR2 SYDVKM. The CDR3 here is CASSNPRDRGVDTQYF. As DNA, the CDR3 is TGTGCCAGCAGTAACCCCCGGGACAGGGGCGTGGATACGCAGTATTTT.

Here the CDR3 DNA reads TGTGCCAGCAGCCCGGGACTAGCGGGAGGAGATGCAGATACGCAGTATTTT. This codes for CASSPGLAGGDADTQYF. The rearrangement uses TRBV3-1 (or the pseudogene TRBV3-2) and TRBJ2-3; the match to TRBD2 covers 15 bases. V trimming: 4 bases; J trimming: 4 bases; junction bases outside the gene matches: 6. Germline V gene lookup returns CDR1 LGHDT and CDR2 YNNKEL (reference sequence). CDR3 length equals 17 residues.

This CDR3 is CASSPTGGAAYEQYF. The CDR3 coding sequence is TGTGCCAGCTCACCGACAGGGGGCGCCGCCTACGAGCAGTACTTC. V usage is TRBV18 and J usage is TRBJ2-7; 10 bases are shared with TRBD1. V shed 3 bases and J 2 bases; nucleotides not matched to a gene: 4. The CDR3 sequence is 15 residues long. Germline CDR1 reads KGHSH; CDR2 reads LQKENI.

The chain recombines TRBV5-1 with TRBJ2-5; D possibly corresponds to TRBD1 (6 bases). This CDR3 is 16 amino acids long. Germline V lookup: CDR1 SGHRS, CDR2 YFSETQ. Between the trimmed V and J ends, which lost 0 bases and 4 bases, there was a span of 16 bases. The CDR3: CASSLAAGAQGETQYF. The CDR3 DNA is TGCGCCAGCAGCTTGGCGGCAGGGGCGCAAGGAGAGACCCAGTACTTC.

The chain is built from TRBV29-1 and TRBJ1-1; 7 bases match TRBD1. The CDR3 length is 12 residues. V gave up 7 bases and J gave up 3 bases; unmatched junction bases: 5. Germline assignment: CDR1 SQVTM and CDR2 ANQGSEA. The chain's CDR3 is CSGIRGDTEAFF. The CDR3 region has the DNA TGCAGCGGGATCAGGGGGGACACTGAAGCTTTCTTT.

This clone was observed once. This rearrangement joins TRBV28 to TRBJ1-2; 11 bases align to TRBD1. This CDR3 contains 15 residues. Per the germline V gene, CDR1 is MDHEN and CDR2 is SYDVKM. The junction had 4 bases not matched to a gene; V was cut back by 6 bases and J by 1 base. This CDR3 is CASRDRGQVNYGYTF. CDR3 DNA: TGTGCCAGCAGGGACAGGGGGCAGGTTAACTATGGCTACACCTTC.

The CDR3 DNA is TGTGCCAGCAGTAGGACAGGGATCAAAAACATTCAGTACTTC. This translates into CASSRTGIKNIQYF. V is TRBV6-5 and J is TRBJ2-4, with 8 bases lining up with TRBD1. Germline lookup yields CDR1 MNHEY and CDR2 SVGAGI. After removal of 5 bases from V and 3 bases from J, the junction contained 3 bases not matched to a gene. This CDR3 contains 14 residues.

This chain connects TRBV7-9 to TRBJ1-1; no clear D. This CDR3 region has 16 residues. The germline V and J ends were trimmed by 4 bases and 2 bases, with 17 bases remaining between them. Germline CDR1 SEHNR, CDR2 FQNEAQ (reference sequence). CDR3: CASSSQLGLGNTEAFF. For the CDR3, the DNA is TGTGCCAGCAGCTCCCAGTTGGGTTTGGGCAACACTGAAGCTTTCTTT.

V and J are TRBV7-9 and TRBJ1-6; TRBD1 matches 12 bases. The junction had 4 bases not matched to a gene; V was cut back by 1 base and J by 9 bases. The germline gives CDR1 SEHNR, CDR2 FQNEAQ (reference sequence). The CDR3 is 16 amino acids. This CDR3 reads CASSLEPGQGASPLHF. CDR3 bases: TGTGCCAGCAGCTTAGAACCGGGACAGGGGGCTTCACCCCTCCACTTT.

This clone has just a few counts. This chain uses TRBV5-1 with TRBJ1-5; D remains ambiguous. The ends were cut back, 4 bases at V and 0 bases at J, with 11 bases in the middle. This CDR3 comprises 15 residues. Per germline, CDR1 SGHRS and CDR2 YFSETQ. The CDR3 DNA reads TGCGCCAGCAGCGAGGGCACGCTTAGCAATCAGCCCCAGCATTTT. It yields the protein CASSEGTLSNQPQHF.

This clone was seen a single time. This chain joins TRBV28 and TRBJ1-2; no firm D call. This CDR3 region has 16 residues. CDR1 is MDHEN, CDR2 SYDVKM, per germline. V was cut by 1 base and J by 2 bases, with 14 bases left in between. CDR3 sequence: CASSLSSSGYNYGYTF. Here the CDR3 DNA reads TGTGCCAGCAGTTTATCTTCGTCGGGTTACAACTATGGCTACACCTTC.

The CDR3 reads CASSYSGRGEKLFF. Written as DNA, the CDR3 is TGTGCCAGCAGTTACTCTGGCAGGGGCGAAAAACTGTTTTTT. The chain is built from TRBV6-5 and TRBJ1-4; D may be TRBD1 (6 bases). V was clipped by 0 bases and J by 8 bases, with 10 bases between them. Germline values: CDR1 MNHEY, CDR2 SVGAGI. This CDR3 is built from 14 residues.

The V gene is TRBV7-8, the J gene TRBJ2-2, with D perhaps TRBD2 (5 bases). Germline CDR1 is SGHVS and CDR2 is FQNEAQ. Trimming shortened V by 0 bases and J by 8 bases, and 10 bases separated the two germline ends. The length of the CDR3 is 14 residues. The CDR3 DNA reads TGTGCCAGCAGCTTAGCGGTTCGGGGAGGGGAGCTGTTTTTT. Translation: CASSLAVRGGELFF.

The chain couples TRBV12-3 or TRBV12-4 to TRBJ2-7; tentative D call: TRBD1 (5 bases). V shed 6 bases and J shed 7 bases, with 16 bases lying between them. CDR3 length: 13 residues. The CDR3 loop is CASSRGQRQEQYF. CDR3 sequence (DNA): TGTGCCAGCAGCCGTGGACAAAGGCAAGAGCAGTACTTC.

The chain carries TRBV19 and TRBJ2-7; D ambiguous. The CDR3 spans 13 residues. With 4 bases removed from V and 1 base from J, the gap between germline ends came to 8 bases. CDR1 is LNHDA and CDR2 is SQIVND in the germline V gene (reference sequence). The CDR3: CASSTRDSYEQYF. DNA of the CDR3: TGTGCCAGTAGTACGAGAGATTCCTACGAGCAGTACTTC.

V and J are TRBV4-2 and TRBJ1-3; D gene uncertain. The V end was cut by 1 base, the J end by 4 bases, with 11 bases between. CDR1 LGHNA and CDR2 YNFKEQ come from the germline V gene. This CDR3 comprises 15 residues. In DNA form, the CDR3 reads TGTGCCAGCAGCCAAGCCATCCCCCCCGGAAACACCATATATTTT. This gives the protein CASSQAIPPGNTIYF.

The CDR3 protein is CASSTSQNYGYTF. The CDR3 DNA is TGTGCCAGCAGTACGTCACAGAACTATGGCTACACCTTC. This chain links TRBV28 with TRBJ1-2, with no clear D. The V gene lost 5 bases and the J gene lost 2 bases, with 9 bases spanning the gap. Germline CDR1 and CDR2: MDHEN and SYDVKM. CDR3 length: 13 amino acids.

This clone has a single count. V gene TRBV28 combines with J gene TRBJ1-2, with D perhaps matching TRBD1 (5 bases). V lost 6 bases and J lost 4, with 15 bases in between. Germline lookup yields CDR1 MDHEN and CDR2 SYDVKM. The CDR3 extends over 14 amino acids. CDR3 amino acids: CASSPVGQTYGYTF. The CDR3 nucleotides read TGTGCCAGCAGCCCGGTGGGGCAAACCTATGGCTACACCTTC.

The rearrangement links TRBV28 to TRBJ2-1; D call uncertain. The V end lost 10 bases, the J end lost 0 bases, and 16 bases lay between the germline ends. The CDR3 spans 15 residues. The germline gives CDR1 MDHEN, CDR2 SYDVKM. The CDR3 sequence is CATQTGRSSYNEQFF. The CDR3 coding sequence is TGTGCCACCCAGACTGGAAGAAGCTCCTACAATGAGCAGTTCTTC.

This chain connects TRBV2 to TRBJ1-1; TRBD1 matches at 9 bases. Germline assignment: CDR1 SNHLY and CDR2 FYNNEI. V was pared by 6 bases and J by 1 base, with 6 bases of the junction left unmatched. The CDR3 length is 15 residues. This chain's CDR3 is CASSQQGAGNTEAFF. Here the CDR3 DNA reads TGTGCCAGCAGCCAACAGGGGGCGGGGAACACTGAAGCTTTCTTT.

The chain employs TRBV7-2 and TRBJ1-2; 11 bases are shared with TRBD1. The V gene end was trimmed by 4 bases and the J gene end by 4 bases; junction bases not matched to a gene: 11. Germline values: CDR1 SGHTA, CDR2 FQGNSA. The CDR3 runs to 17 residues. The CDR3 is CASSSAGTGGAGYGYTF. The CDR3, as DNA: TGTGCCAGCAGCTCAGCCGGGACAGGGGGAGCGGGCTATGGCTACACCTTC.

The chain couples TRBV13 to TRBJ2-2; TRBD2 agrees at 13 bases. J gave up 5 bases and V 4 bases, and 7 bases lay outside the gene matches. CDR3 length: 17 amino acids. Germline CDR1 PRHDT, CDR2 FYEKMQ (reference sequence). The CDR3 DNA is TGTGCCAGCAGCTACCGACTAGCGGGAGGTCAAACCGGGGAGCTGTTTTTT. As protein: CASSYRLAGGQTGELFF.

The rearrangement links TRBV29-1 to TRBJ2-3, with 8 bases lining up with TRBD1. The CDR3 has 14 amino acids. In germline, CDR1 is SQVTM, CDR2 ANQGSEA. V trimming: 5 bases; J trimming: 2 bases; junction bases outside the gene matches: 6. The CDR3 sequence: CSVQGAGSTDTQYF. CDR3 nucleotides: TGCAGCGTTCAGGGGGCAGGGTCCACAGATACGCAGTATTTT.

The rearrangement joins TRBV6-5 to TRBJ2-6; 7 bases line up with TRBD1. V shed 6 bases, J shed 12 bases, and the junction held 14 bases outside the gene matches. Per the germline V gene, CDR1 is MNHEY and CDR2 is SVGAGI. This CDR3 spans 15 amino acids. The CDR3 sequence is CASRKTGTDVVVLTF. The CDR3 DNA sequence: TGTGCCAGCAGAAAAACCGGGACAGACGTCGTCGTCCTGACTTTC.